This passage covers 27 T cell receptor beta chains from one sample sequenced in a study of cytomegalovirus exposure and HLA in healthy donors. Primers included in the PCR were 60 Vbeta and 13 Jbeta primers. TCRdb's copy holds only in-frame clones and misses some; the assay was immunoSEQ multiplex PCR. The table lists some 100,000 clones, 70% to 80% of them singletons. The sequenced material came from PBMCs. The receptors originated from a woman aged 18-29 years in good health and CMV-seropositive.

This clone is a singleton in its sample. The chain links TRBV29-1 to TRBJ2-2, with D maybe TRBD1 (6 bases). Germline V gene sequence: CDR1 SQVTM, CDR2 ANQGSEA. This CDR3 has 14 amino acids. V was shortened by 6 bases and J by 1 base, with 12 bases between the two germline ends. As DNA, the CDR3 is TGCAGCGTCGTGGGACAATTGAACACCGGGGAGCTGTTTTTT. It codes for CSVVGQLNTGELFF.

J is TRBJ2-1 and V is TRBV4-1; 10 bases line up with TRBD2. CDR1 and CDR2 (germline): MGHRA, YSYEKL. This CDR3 is built from 17 residues. V shed 1 base, J shed 2 bases, and the junction held 5 bases outside the gene matches. The CDR3 coding sequence is TGCGCCAGCAGCCAAGTTTCTAGCGGGAGTCCCTACAATGAGCAGTTCTTC. Amino acids: CASSQVSSGSPYNEQFF.

This chain connects TRBV30 to TRBJ1-5, with D tentatively TRBD1 (5 bases). Between the trimmed V and J ends, which lost 2 bases and 0 bases, there was a span of 17 bases. The CDR3 loop spans 17 amino acids. The germline gives CDR1 GTSNPN, CDR2 SVGIG (reference sequence). CDR3 nucleotides: TGTGCCTGGAGTTCCCCCAGGGCGCCTTATAGCAATCAGCCCCAGCATTTT. Encoded protein: CAWSSPRAPYSNQPQHF.

This sequence joins TRBV15 and TRBJ1-5, with TRBD1 as a possible D gene (6 bases). V was shortened by 8 bases and J by 5 bases, with 10 bases between the two germline ends. The CDR3 extends over 12 amino acids. Germline loops: CDR1 LNHNV, CDR2 YYDKDF (reference sequence). The CDR3 DNA sequence: TGTGCCACCGCCACAGGGTATCAGCCCCAGCATTTT. Translating it yields CATATGYQPQHF.

The chain recombines TRBV28 with TRBJ2-2; 8 bases agree with TRBD2. Germline values: CDR1 MDHEN, CDR2 SYDVKM. Losses at the gene ends were 6 bases for V and 6 bases for J; bases not matched to a gene: 3. This CDR3 contains 13 residues. The DNA for the CDR3 is TGTGCCAGCAGATCAGCGGGAGCCGGGGAGCTGTTTTTT. It specifies CASRSAGAGELFF.

The J gene is TRBJ2-7, the V gene TRBV6-6, with a possible D match to TRBD1 (5 bases). The CDR3 loop spans 11 amino acids. Trimming removed 5 bases from V and 6 bases from J, with 8 bases in between. Per the germline V gene, CDR1 is MNHNY and CDR2 is SVGAGI (reference sequence). The DNA of the CDR3 is TGTGCCAGCAGTAGGGGTGGCGAGCAGTACTTC. Translation gives CASSRGGEQYF.

This clone was recorded only once. The genes are TRBV4-2 and TRBJ1-2, with 10 bases identical to TRBD1. J gave up 2 bases and V 4 bases, and 7 bases lay outside the gene matches. The CDR3 is made up of 16 amino acids. From germline, CDR1 is LGHNA and CDR2 YNFKEQ. The DNA of the CDR3 is TGTGCCAGCAGCCGAACCGGGACAGGGGCGAACTATGGCTACACCTTC. Translating gives CASSRTGTGANYGYTF.

The J gene is TRBJ1-2, the V gene TRBV19; 7 bases are shared with TRBD1. V was clipped by 6 bases and J by 0 bases; unmatched bases: 4. The CDR3 loop spans 14 amino acids. Germline CDR1 reads LNHDA; CDR2 reads SQIVND (reference sequence). CDR3: CASRRQGTNYGYTF. The CDR3 DNA sequence: TGTGCCAGTAGAAGACAGGGAACTAACTATGGCTACACCTTC. The full variable domain, completed using reference TRBV19 and TRBJ1-2, is DGGITQSPKYLFRKEGQNVTLSCEQNLNHDAMYWYRQDPGQGLRLIYYSQIVNDFQKGDIAEGYSVSREKKESFPLTVTSAQKNPTAFYLCASRRQGTNYGYTFGSGTRLTVV.

This chain connects TRBV4-3 to TRBJ1-4; the D gene is possibly TRBD1 (5 bases). The CDR3 is 15 residues long. Germline CDR1 LGHNA, CDR2 YSLEER. With 4 bases removed from V and 3 bases from J, the gap between germline ends came to 12 bases. The CDR3 nucleotides read TGCGCCAGCAGCCGGTCGACAGCCCCTAATGAAAAACTGTTTTTT. Protein product: CASSRSTAPNEKLFF.

The V call is TRBV7-9, the J call TRBJ1-2; D possibly corresponds to TRBD1 (6 bases). V lost 0 bases and J 8 bases, leaving 16 bases between the germline ends. This CDR3 has 15 amino acids. Germline-derived CDR1 and CDR2 are SEHNR and FQNEAQ (reference sequence). The CDR3 region has the DNA TGTGCCAGCAGCTTAGCGAGTAACAGGGTAGAAGGCTACACCTTC. Translation gives CASSLASNRVEGYTF.

The chain joins TRBV7-9 to TRBJ2-5; 8 nucleotides agree with TRBD1. This CDR3 region has 12 residues. V shed 1 base and J 14 bases; nucleotides not matched to a gene: 6. Looked up from germline, CDR1 is SEHNR and CDR2 is FQNEAQ (reference sequence). The CDR3 DNA follows: TGTGCCAGCAGCTTAGTTGACAGGGGCCTTTACTTC. Translation: CASSLVDRGLYF.

This clone was detected only once. The chain combines TRBV7-7 with TRBJ2-5; D possibly corresponds to TRBD2 (7 bases). CDR3 size: 15 residues. From germline, CDR1 is SSHAT and CDR2 FNYEAQ (reference sequence). V shed 5 bases and J shed 1 base, with 14 bases lying between them. CDR3 coding DNA: TGTGCCAGCAGCCTAGGGGGAGGGTTCCAAGAGACCCAGTACTTC. It yields the protein CASSLGGGFQETQYF.

The chain recombines TRBV9 with TRBJ1-5; 8 nucleotides align to TRBD1. CDR3 size: 17 residues. The germline V gene encodes CDR1 SGDLS and CDR2 YYNGEE. Trimming cost V 0 bases and J 2 bases; bases outside gene matches: 7. Here the CDR3 DNA reads TGTGCCAGCAGCGTAGGGTCAGGGGGCTCTGGCAATCAGCCCCAGCATTTT. It yields the protein CASSVGSGGSGNQPQHF.

The chain links TRBV4-1 to TRBJ2-3; possibly TRBD1 for D (5 bases). V was shortened by 2 bases and J by 2 bases, with 17 bases between the two germline ends. The CDR3 is made up of 17 amino acids. Germline loops: CDR1 MGHRA, CDR2 YSYEKL. CDR3 coding DNA: TGCGCCAGCAGCCAAACAGGATTAGCAGGAAACACAGATACGCAGTATTTT. The encoded protein is CASSQTGLAGNTDTQYF.

This chain uses TRBV28 with TRBJ2-7; 7 positions match TRBD2. V lost 3 bases and J lost 2; bases outside the gene matches: 25. CDR1 and CDR2 (germline): MDHEN, SYDVKM. The CDR3 has 21 residues. CDR3 in amino acids: CASSLSRGTVGLEFNPYEQYF. Written as DNA, the CDR3 is TGTGCCAGCAGTTTGTCCCGCGGAACCGTTGGACTAGAGTTCAATCCCTACGAGCAGTACTTC.

V gene TRBV28 combines with J gene TRBJ1-2, with a weak D call TRBD1 (5 bases). The CDR3 has 14 residues. Trimming left V 3 bases short and J 0 bases short, with 8 bases between. Germline V lookup: CDR1 MDHEN, CDR2 SYDVKM. CDR3 bases: TGTGCCAGCAGTTTTCGACAGACTAACTATGGCTACACCTTC. Its protein is CASSFRQTNYGYTF.

This clone came up a few times. The chain joins TRBV27 to TRBJ1-1; D is unclear. Trimming took 2 bases from V and 0 from J, leaving 7 bases between them. Germline CDR1 and CDR2: MNHEY and SMNVEV (reference sequence). The CDR3 consists of 14 residues. The CDR3, as DNA: TGTGCCAGCAGTTTAGGCGGGTTGAACACTGAAGCTTTCTTT. Translating gives CASSLGGLNTEAFF.

This rearrangement joins TRBV28 to TRBJ1-5, with D maybe TRBD1 (6 bases). This CDR3 has 10 residues. The germline CDR1 and CDR2 sequences are MDHEN and SYDVKM. With 11 bases removed from V and 11 bases from J, the gap between germline ends came to 13 bases. CDR3 coding DNA: TGTGCCGGGGGCGGTCCAGCCCAGCATTTT. This translates into CAGGGPAQHF.

The chain couples TRBV5-4 to TRBJ1-1; D is possibly TRBD1 (5 bases). CDR3 length: 12 amino acids. V gave up 6 bases and J gave up 4 bases, with 10 bases separating them. CDR1 is SGHNT, CDR2 YYREEE, per germline (reference sequence). CDR3 in amino acids: CASTGQSTEAFF. The CDR3 DNA reads TGTGCCAGCACCGGACAATCCACTGAAGCTTTCTTT.

The chain carries TRBV6-1 and TRBJ2-4; tentatively, D is TRBD2 (5 bases). The CDR3 is 16 amino acids. Germline values: CDR1 MNHNS, CDR2 SASEGT. Trimming took 4 bases from V and 3 from J, leaving 16 bases between them. CDR3 amino acids: CASSVRPGIVKNIQYF. The CDR3 DNA is TGTGCCAGCAGTGTCCGCCCGGGAATCGTCAAAAACATTCAGTACTTC.

This sequence joins TRBV7-9 and TRBJ1-5, with TRBD1 as a possible D gene (5 bases). With 5 bases removed from V and 1 base from J, the gap between germline ends came to 15 bases. Germline CDR1 is SEHNR and CDR2 is FQNEAQ (reference sequence). This CDR3 is 16 amino acids long. The CDR3 sequence: CASSPGPPVSNQPQHF. CDR3 DNA sequence: TGTGCCAGCAGCCCAGGGCCGCCGGTGAGCAATCAGCCCCAGCATTTT.

The V and J genes are TRBV7-8 and TRBJ2-1; TRBD1 might be the D (6 bases). The CDR3 loop spans 14 amino acids. V dropped 0 bases and J dropped 7 bases, with 10 bases sitting between them. Germline V gives CDR1 SGHVS, CDR2 FQNEAQ. CDR3 nucleotide sequence: TGTGCCAGCAGCTTAGCGCAGGGGTGGAATGAGCAGTTCTTC. Amino acids: CASSLAQGWNEQFF. Variable domain in full (rest from reference TRBV7-8 and TRBJ2-1): GAGVSQSPRYKVAKRGQDVALRCDPISGHVSLFWYQQALGQGPEFLTYFQNEAQLDKSGLPSDRFFAERPEGSVSTLKIQRTQQEDSAVYLCASSLAQGWNEQFFGPGTRLTVL.

The chain joins TRBV7-6 to TRBJ2-1; the match to TRBD2 covers 11 bases. The CDR3 is made up of 17 amino acids. Germline values: CDR1 SGHVS, CDR2 FNYEAQ. Losses at the gene ends were 1 base for V and 8 bases for J; bases not matched to a gene: 10. CDR3 sequence: CASSLGGTSGSPHEQFF. CDR3 bases: TGTGCCAGCAGCTTAGGGGGTACTAGCGGGAGTCCCCATGAGCAGTTCTTC. Drawing the rest from reference TRBV7-6 and TRBJ2-1, the complete variable domain is GAGVSQSPRYKVTKRGQDVALRCDPISGHVSLYWYRQALGQGPEFLTYFNYEAQQDKSGLPNDRFSAERPEGSISTLTIQRTEQRDSAMYRCASSLGGTSGSPHEQFFGPGTRLTVL.

This chain joins TRBV19 and TRBJ2-7; 8 bases agree with TRBD1. Germline loops: CDR1 LNHDA, CDR2 SQIVND (reference sequence). There are 16 residues in the CDR3. V lost 4 bases to trimming and J lost 2 bases; unmatched junction nucleotides: 10. The CDR3 DNA follows: TGTGCCAGTAGTACGAGTCCCTACAGGGGGGCCTACGAGCAGTACTTC. Its protein product is CASSTSPYRGAYEQYF.

V is TRBV5-5 and J is TRBJ2-1, with TRBD2 matching 11 bases. In germline, CDR1 is SGHKS, CDR2 YYEKEE (reference sequence). Losses at the gene ends were 0 bases for V and 7 bases for J; bases not matched to a gene: 3. The CDR3 is made up of 15 amino acids. CDR3 amino acids: CASSLGLAGGNEQFF. CDR3 in DNA: TGTGCCAGCAGCTTGGGGCTAGCGGGAGGAAATGAGCAGTTCTTC.

This clone has only one observation. The chain recombines TRBV27 with TRBJ1-2, with 9 positions matching TRBD1. The CDR3 spans 13 residues. CDR1 and CDR2 (germline): MNHEY, SMNVEV (reference sequence). Unmatched junction bases numbered 5, after V lost 8 bases and J lost 4 bases. The CDR3 DNA reads as TGTGCCAGCGGCAGACAGGGGGGCTATGGCTACACCTTC. Translation gives CASGRQGGYGYTF.

The chain carries TRBV13 and TRBJ2-7; 15 nucleotides agree with TRBD2. Trimming at V came to 5 bases and at J to 4 bases, leaving 9 bases not matched to a gene. Germline V lookup: CDR1 PRHDT, CDR2 FYEKMQ (reference sequence). CDR3 length: 17 amino acids. CDR3 in DNA: TGTGCCAGCAGCCGCACCCTGGGACTAGCGGGAGGTTACGAGCAGTACTTC. Translated, it gives CASSRTLGLAGGYEQYF.